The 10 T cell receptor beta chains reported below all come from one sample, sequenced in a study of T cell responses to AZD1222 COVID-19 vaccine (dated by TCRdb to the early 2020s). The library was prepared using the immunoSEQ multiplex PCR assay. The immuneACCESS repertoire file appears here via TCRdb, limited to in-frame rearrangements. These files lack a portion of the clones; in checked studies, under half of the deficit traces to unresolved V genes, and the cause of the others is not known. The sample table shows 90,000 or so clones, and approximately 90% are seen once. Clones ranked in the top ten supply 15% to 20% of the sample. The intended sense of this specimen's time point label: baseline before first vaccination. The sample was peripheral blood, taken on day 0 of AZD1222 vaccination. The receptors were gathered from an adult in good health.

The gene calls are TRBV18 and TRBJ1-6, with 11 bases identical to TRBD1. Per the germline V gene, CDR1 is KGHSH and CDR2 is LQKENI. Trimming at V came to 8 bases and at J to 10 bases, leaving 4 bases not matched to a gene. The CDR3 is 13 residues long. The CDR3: CASTGQGDSPLHF. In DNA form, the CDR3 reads TGTGCCAGCACGGGACAGGGGGACTCACCCCTCCACTTT. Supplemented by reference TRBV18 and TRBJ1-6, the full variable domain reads NAGVMQNPRHLVRRRGQEARLRCSPMKGHSHVYWYRQLPEEGLKFMVYLQKENIIDESGMPKERFSAEFPKEGPSILRIQQVVRGDSAAYFCASTGQGDSPLHFGNGTRLTVT.

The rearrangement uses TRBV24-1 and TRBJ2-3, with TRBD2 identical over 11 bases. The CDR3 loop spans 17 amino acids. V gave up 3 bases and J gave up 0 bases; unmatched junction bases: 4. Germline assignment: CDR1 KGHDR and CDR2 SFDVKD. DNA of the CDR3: TGTGCCACCAGTGATGTGACTAGCGGGGTTAGCACAGATACGCAGTATTTT. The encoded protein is CATSDVTSGVSTDTQYF.

The CDR3 loop is CASSLTVPYEQYF. DNA for the CDR3: TGTGCCAGCAGTCTTACAGTCCCCTACGAGCAGTACTTC. V and J are TRBV28 and TRBJ2-7; no clear D gene. Deletions cut 5 bases from V and 2 bases from J, with 10 bases between. Germline CDR1 MDHEN, CDR2 SYDVKM. CDR3 length equals 13 residues.

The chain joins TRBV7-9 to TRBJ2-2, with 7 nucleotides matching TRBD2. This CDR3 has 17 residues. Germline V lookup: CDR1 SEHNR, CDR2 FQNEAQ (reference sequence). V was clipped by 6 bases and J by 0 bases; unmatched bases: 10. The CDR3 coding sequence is TGTGCCAGCAGTCAGCCGGGGCTAGCGGCGAACACCGGGGAGCTGTTTTTT. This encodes CASSQPGLAANTGELFF.

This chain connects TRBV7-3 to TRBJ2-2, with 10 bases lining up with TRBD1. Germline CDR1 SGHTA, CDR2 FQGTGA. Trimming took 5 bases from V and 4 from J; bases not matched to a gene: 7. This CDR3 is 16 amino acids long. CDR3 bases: TGTGCCAGCAGCCTTATGGACAGGGGGAGCACCGGGGAGCTGTTTTTT. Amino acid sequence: CASSLMDRGSTGELFF.

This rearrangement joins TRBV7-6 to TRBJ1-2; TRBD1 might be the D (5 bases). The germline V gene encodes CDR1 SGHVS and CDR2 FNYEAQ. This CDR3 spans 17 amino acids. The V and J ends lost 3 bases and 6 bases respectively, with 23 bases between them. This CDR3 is CASSLDTDSARGDGYTF. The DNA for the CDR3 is TGTGCCAGCAGCTTGGATACCGACAGCGCTCGCGGGGATGGCTACACCTTC.

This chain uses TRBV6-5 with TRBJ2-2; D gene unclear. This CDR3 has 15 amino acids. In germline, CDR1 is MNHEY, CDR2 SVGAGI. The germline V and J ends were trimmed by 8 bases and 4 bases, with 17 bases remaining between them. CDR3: CASWNGLRSTGELFF. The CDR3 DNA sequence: TGTGCCAGCTGGAATGGGCTGCGGAGCACCGGGGAGCTGTTTTTT.

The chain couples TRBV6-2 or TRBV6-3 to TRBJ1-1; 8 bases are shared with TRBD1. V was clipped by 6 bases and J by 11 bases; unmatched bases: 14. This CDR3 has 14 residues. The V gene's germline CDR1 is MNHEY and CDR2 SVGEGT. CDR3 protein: CASSPTFDRGPAFF. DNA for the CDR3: TGTGCCAGCAGCCCGACCTTCGACAGGGGACCTGCTTTCTTT.

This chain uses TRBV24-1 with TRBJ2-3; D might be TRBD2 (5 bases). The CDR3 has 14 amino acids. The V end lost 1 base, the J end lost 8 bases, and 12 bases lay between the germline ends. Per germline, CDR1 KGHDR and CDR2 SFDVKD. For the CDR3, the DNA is TGTGCCACCAGTGATTTCACCACCGGGGTTACGCAGTATTTT. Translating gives CATSDFTTGVTQYF.

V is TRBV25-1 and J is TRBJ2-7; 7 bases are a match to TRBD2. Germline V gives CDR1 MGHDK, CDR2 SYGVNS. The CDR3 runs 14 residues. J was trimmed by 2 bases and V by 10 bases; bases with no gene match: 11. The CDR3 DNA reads TGTGCCACCACATTGGGAGGGTCCGCCTACGAGCAGTACTTC. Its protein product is CATTLGGSAYEQYF.